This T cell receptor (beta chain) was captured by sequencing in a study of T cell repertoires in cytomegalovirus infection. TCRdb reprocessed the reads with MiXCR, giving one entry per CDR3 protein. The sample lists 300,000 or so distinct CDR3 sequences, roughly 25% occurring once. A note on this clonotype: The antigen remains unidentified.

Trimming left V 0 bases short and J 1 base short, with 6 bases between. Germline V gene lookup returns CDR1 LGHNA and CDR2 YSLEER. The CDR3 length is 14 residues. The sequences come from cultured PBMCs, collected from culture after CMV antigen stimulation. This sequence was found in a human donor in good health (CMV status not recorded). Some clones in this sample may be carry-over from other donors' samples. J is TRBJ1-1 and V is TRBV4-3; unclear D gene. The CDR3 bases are TGCGCCAGCAGCCAAGAACAGCGGAACACTGAAGCTTTCTTT. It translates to CASSQEQRNTEAFF.